Presented here are 2 T cell receptor beta chains from one specimen sequenced in a study of cytomegalovirus exposure and HLA in healthy donors. PCR primers comprised 60 Vbeta and 13 Jbeta primers. The method was immunoSEQ multiplex PCR; TCRdb's version includes in-frame clones alone and lacks a portion of them. The table lists about 89,000 clones, 85% of them singletons. The sequenced sample consisted of PBMCs. These receptors came from a man aged 35 to 55 in good health and CMV-seropositive.

The chain employs TRBV21-1 and TRBJ2-5; the D segment call TRBD1 is taken from the table without a DNA check. The assigned J gene may be wrong: the sequence end matches TRBJ2-7 better. TRBV21-1 is a pseudogene. The CDR3 spans 14 residues. CDR3 region: CASSARDSTYEQYF. CDR3 DNA sequence: TGTGCCAGCAGCGCTCGGGACAGTACCTACGAGCAGTACTTC.

The genes are TRBV27 and TRBJ1-1, with 8 bases aligning to TRBD1. The germline gives CDR1 MNHEY, CDR2 SMNVEV (reference sequence). This CDR3 has 14 residues. The junction had 3 bases not matched to a gene; V was cut back by 1 base and J by 5 bases. The CDR3, as DNA: TGTGCCAGCAGTTTATACAGGGGGAGGACTGAAGCTTTCTTT. It yields the protein CASSLYRGRTEAFF.